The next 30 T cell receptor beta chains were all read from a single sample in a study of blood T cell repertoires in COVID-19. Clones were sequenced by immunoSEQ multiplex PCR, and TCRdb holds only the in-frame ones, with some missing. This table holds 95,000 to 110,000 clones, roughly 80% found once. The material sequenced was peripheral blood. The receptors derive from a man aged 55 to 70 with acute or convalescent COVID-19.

The CDR3 DNA reads TGTGCCTGCACAGGGACCAATGAGCAGTTCTTC. Its translation is CACTGTNEQFF. The chain links TRBV19 to TRBJ2-1, with D possibly TRBD1 on 6 matching bases. The CDR3 runs to 11 residues. Between the trimmed V and J ends, which lost 11 bases and 6 bases, there was a span of 11 bases. Germline V gives CDR1 LNHDA, CDR2 SQIVND (reference sequence). Full variable domain (rest looked up from reference TRBV19 and TRBJ2-1): DGGITQSPKYLFRKEGQNVTLSCEQNLNHDAMYWYRQDPGQGLRLIYYSQIVNDFQKGDIAEGYSVSREKKESFPLTVTSAQKNPTAFYLCACTGTNEQFFGPGTRLTVL.

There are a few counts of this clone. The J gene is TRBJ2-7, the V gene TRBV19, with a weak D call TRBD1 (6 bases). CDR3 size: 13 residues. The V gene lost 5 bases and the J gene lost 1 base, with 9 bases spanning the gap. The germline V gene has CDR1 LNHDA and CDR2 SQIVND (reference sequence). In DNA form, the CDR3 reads TGTGCCAGTAGTGGGGGCCGTTCCTACGAGCAGTACTTC. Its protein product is CASSGGRSYEQYF.

CDR3: CAWSRQVNEKLFF. The CDR3 DNA follows: TGTGCCTGGAGTAGACAGGTTAATGAAAAACTGTTTTTT. This rearrangement joins TRBV30 to TRBJ1-4, with TRBD1 as a possible D gene (6 bases). Trimming cost V 2 bases and J 4 bases, with 8 bases left between them. The CDR3 runs to 13 residues. Germline CDR1 is GTSNPN and CDR2 is SVGIG (reference sequence).

The CDR3 spells CASVTDPGQGYGYTF. CDR3 in DNA: TGCGCCAGCGTTACGGATCCGGGACAGGGCTATGGCTACACCTTC. The chain has TRBV5-1 and TRBJ1-2; 9 bases match TRBD1. The V segment lost 7 bases and the J segment 4 bases; nucleotides outside the gene matches: 11. The CDR3 covers 15 residues. Germline CDR1 SGHRS, CDR2 YFSETQ. Full variable domain (rest looked up from reference TRBV5-1 and TRBJ1-2): KAGVTQTPRYLIKTRGQQVTLSCSPISGHRSVSWYQQTPGQGLQFLFEYFSETQRNKGNFPGRFSGRQFSNSRSEMNVSTLELGDSALYLCASVTDPGQGYGYTFGSGTRLTVV.

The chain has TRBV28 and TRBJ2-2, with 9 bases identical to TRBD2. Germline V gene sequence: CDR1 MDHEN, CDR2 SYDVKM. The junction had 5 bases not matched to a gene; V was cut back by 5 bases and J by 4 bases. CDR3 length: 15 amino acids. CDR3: CASSIAGAGTGELFF. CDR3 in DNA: TGTGCCAGCAGTATAGCGGGAGCTGGCACCGGGGAGCTGTTTTTT.

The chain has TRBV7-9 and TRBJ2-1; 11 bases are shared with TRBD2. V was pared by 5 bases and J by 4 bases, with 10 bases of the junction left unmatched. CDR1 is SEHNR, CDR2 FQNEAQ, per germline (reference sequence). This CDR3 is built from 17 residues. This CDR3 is CASSVTSGSPSYNEQFF. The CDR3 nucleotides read TGTGCCAGCAGCGTAACTAGCGGGAGTCCTAGTTACAATGAGCAGTTCTTC.

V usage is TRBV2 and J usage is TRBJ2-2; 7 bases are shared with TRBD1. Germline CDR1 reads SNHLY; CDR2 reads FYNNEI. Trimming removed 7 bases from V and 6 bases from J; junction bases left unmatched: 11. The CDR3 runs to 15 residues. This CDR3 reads CASNPGQRAPGELFF. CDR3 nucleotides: TGTGCCAGCAATCCGGGACAGAGGGCCCCCGGGGAGCTGTTTTTT.

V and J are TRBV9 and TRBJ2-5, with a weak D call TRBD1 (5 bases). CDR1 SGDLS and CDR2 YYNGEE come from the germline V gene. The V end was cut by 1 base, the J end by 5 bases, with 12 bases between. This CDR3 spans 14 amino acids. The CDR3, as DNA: TGTGCCAGCAGCGTACCTGGGGCAGGGGAGACCCAGTACTTC. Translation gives CASSVPGAGETQYF.

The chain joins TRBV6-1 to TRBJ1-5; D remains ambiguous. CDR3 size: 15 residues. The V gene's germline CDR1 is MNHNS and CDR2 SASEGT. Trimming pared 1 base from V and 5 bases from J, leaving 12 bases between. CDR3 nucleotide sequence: TGTGCCAGCAGTGAAGGGGAGGACTGGTATCAGCCCCAGCATTTT. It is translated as CASSEGEDWYQPQHF.

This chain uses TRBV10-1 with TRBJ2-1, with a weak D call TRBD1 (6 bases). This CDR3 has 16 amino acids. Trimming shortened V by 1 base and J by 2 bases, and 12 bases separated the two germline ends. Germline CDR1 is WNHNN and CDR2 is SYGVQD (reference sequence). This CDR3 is CASSELDSNTYNEQFF. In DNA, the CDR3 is TGCGCCAGCAGTGAGTTGGACAGTAATACCTACAATGAGCAGTTCTTC.

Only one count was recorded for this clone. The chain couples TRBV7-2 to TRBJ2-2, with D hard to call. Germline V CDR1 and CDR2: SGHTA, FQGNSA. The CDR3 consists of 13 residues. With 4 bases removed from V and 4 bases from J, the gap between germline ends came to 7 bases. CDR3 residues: CASSSQVTGELFF. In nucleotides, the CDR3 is TGTGCCAGCAGCTCACAAGTCACCGGGGAGCTGTTTTTT.

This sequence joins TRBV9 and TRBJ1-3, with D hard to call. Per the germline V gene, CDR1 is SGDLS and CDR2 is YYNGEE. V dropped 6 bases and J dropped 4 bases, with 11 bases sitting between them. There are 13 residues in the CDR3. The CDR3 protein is CASTSMRGNTIYF. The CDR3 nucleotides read TGTGCCAGCACCTCCATGAGGGGAAACACCATATATTTT.

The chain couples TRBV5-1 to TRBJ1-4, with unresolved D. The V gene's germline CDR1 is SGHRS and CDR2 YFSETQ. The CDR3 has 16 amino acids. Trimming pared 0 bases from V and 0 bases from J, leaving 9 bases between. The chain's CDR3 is CASSLGGVATNEKLFF. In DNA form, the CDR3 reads TGCGCCAGCAGCTTGGGAGGAGTTGCAACTAATGAAAAACTGTTTTTT.

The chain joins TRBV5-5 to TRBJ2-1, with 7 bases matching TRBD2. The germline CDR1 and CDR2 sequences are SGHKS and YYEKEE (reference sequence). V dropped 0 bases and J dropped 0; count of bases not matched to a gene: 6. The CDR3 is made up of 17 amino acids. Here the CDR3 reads CASSLGLADRSYNEQFF. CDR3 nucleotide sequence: TGTGCCAGCAGCTTGGGGCTAGCGGACCGCTCCTACAATGAGCAGTTCTTC.

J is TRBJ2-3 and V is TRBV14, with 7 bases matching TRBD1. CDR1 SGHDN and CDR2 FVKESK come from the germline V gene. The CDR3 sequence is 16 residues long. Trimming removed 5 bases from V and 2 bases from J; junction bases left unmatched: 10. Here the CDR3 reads CASSGTAGYLTDTQYF. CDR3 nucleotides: TGTGCCAGCAGCGGGACAGCTGGATATCTCACAGATACGCAGTATTTT.

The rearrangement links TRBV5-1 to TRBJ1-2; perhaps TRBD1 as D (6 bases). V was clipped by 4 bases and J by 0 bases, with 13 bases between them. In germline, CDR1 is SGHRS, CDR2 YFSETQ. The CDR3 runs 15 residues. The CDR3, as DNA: TGCGCCAGCAGCCAACAGGGACCCACTAACTATGGCTACACCTTC. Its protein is CASSQQGPTNYGYTF. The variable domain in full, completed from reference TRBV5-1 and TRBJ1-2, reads KAGVTQTPRYLIKTRGQQVTLSCSPISGHRSVSWYQQTPGQGLQFLFEYFSETQRNKGNFPGRFSGRQFSNSRSEMNVSTLELGDSALYLCASSQQGPTNYGYTFGSGTRLTVV.

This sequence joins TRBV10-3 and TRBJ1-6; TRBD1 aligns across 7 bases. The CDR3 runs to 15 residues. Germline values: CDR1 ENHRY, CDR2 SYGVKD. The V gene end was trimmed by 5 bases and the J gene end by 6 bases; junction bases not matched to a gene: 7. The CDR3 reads CAISLDRVGNSPLHF. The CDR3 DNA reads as TGTGCCATCAGTCTCGACAGGGTGGGTAATTCACCCCTCCACTTT.

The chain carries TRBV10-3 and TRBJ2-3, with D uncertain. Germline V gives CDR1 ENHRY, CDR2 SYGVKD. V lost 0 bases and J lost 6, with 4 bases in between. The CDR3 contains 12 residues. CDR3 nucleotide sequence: TGTGCCATCAGTGAGTCAGAGGATACGCAGTATTTT. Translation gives CAISESEDTQYF.

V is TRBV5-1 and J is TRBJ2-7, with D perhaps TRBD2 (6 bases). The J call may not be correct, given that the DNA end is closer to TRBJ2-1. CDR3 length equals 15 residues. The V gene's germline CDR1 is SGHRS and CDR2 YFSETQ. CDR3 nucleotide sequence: TGCGCCAGCAGCTTCACCTTACTGGAGGGGAATGAGCAGTTCTTC. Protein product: CASSFTLLEGNEQFF.

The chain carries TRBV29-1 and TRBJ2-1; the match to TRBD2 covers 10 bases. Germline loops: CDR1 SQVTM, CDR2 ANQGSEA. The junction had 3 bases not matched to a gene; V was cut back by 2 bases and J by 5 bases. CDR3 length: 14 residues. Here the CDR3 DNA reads TGCAGCGTTGAACAAGGACTAGCGGACAATGAGCAGTTCTTC. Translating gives CSVEQGLADNEQFF.

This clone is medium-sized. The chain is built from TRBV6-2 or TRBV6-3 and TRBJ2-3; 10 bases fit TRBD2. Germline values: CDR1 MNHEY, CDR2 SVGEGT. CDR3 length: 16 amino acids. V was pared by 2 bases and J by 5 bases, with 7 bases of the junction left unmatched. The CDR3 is CASSYGLAGAGDTQYF. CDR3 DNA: TGTGCCAGCAGTTACGGCCTAGCGGGAGCAGGAGATACGCAGTATTTT.

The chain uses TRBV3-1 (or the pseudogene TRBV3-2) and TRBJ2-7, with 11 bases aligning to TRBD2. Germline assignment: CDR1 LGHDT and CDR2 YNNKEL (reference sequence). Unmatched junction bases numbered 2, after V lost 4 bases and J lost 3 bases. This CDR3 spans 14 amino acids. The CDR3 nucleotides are TGTGCCAGCAGCCCTACTAGCGGGAGCTACGAGCAGTACTTC. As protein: CASSPTSGSYEQYF.

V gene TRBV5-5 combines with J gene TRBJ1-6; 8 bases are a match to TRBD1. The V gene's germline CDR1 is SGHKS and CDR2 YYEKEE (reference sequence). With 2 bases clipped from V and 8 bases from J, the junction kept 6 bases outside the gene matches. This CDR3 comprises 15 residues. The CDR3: CASSLFQGADSPLHF. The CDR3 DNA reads TGTGCCAGCAGCTTATTTCAGGGGGCTGATTCACCCCTCCACTTT.

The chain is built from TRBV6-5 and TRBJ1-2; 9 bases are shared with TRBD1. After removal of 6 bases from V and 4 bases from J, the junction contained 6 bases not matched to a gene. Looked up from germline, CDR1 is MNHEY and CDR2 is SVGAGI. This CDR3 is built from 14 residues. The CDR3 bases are TGTGCCAGCAGCAGACAGGGGGGCGGCTATGGCTACACCTTC. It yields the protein CASSRQGGGYGYTF.

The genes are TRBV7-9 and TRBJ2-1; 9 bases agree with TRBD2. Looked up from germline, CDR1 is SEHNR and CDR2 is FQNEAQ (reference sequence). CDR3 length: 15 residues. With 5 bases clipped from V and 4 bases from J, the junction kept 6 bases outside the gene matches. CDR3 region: CASSPIAGAYNEQFF. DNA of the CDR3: TGTGCCAGCAGCCCGATAGCGGGAGCTTACAATGAGCAGTTCTTC.

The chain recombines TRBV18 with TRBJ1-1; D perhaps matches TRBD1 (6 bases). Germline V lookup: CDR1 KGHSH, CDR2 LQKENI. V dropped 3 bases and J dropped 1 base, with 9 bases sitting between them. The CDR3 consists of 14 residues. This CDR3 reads CASSPGAGNTEAFF. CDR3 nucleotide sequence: TGTGCCAGCTCACCGGGGGCTGGGAACACTGAAGCTTTCTTT.

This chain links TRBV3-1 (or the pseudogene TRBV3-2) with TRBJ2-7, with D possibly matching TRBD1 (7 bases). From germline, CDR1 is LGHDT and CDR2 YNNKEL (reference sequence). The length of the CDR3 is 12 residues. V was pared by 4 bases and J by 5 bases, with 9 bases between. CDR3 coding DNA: TGTGCCAGCAGCCCAGGGGGGAACGAGCAGTACTTC. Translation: CASSPGGNEQYF.

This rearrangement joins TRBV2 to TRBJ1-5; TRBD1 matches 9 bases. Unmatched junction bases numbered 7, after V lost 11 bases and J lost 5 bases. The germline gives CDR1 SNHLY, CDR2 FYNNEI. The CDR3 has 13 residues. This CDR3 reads CASDRGNYQPQHF. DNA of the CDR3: TGTGCCTCCGACAGGGGGAACTATCAGCCCCAGCATTTT.

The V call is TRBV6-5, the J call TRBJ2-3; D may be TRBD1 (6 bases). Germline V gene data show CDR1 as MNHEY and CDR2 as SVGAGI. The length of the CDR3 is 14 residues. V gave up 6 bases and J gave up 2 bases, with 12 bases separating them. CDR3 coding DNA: TGTGCCAGCAGAATGACAGGACACACAGATACGCAGTATTTT. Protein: CASRMTGHTDTQYF.

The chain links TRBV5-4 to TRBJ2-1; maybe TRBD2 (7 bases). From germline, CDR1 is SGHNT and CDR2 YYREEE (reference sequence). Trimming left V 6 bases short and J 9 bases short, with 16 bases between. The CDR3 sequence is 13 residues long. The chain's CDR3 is CASKEGGGFEQFF. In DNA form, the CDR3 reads TGTGCCAGCAAGGAAGGGGGGGGCTTTGAGCAGTTCTTC.